The 3 T cell receptor beta chains below were found in one sample sequenced in a study of CD8+CD57+ T cells in acquired aplastic anemia. Using genomic DNA as the template, TCR beta VDJ and CDR3 profiling was carried out. TCRdb re-analysed the reads in MiXCR, keeping a single row per CDR3 protein. This sample has some 82,000 distinct CDR3 sequences; under 50% occur once, and the top ten carry approximately 61%. Material for sequencing was sorted CD4+, CD8+, or CD8+CD57+ T cells (not recorded which) from PBMCs. These TCRs come from a human donor in good health, serving as a control.

This clonotype was seen many times. The rearrangement joins TRBV9 to TRBJ1-6; 10 positions match TRBD1. The CDR3 covers 16 residues. The germline V gene encodes CDR1 SGDLS and CDR2 YYNGEE. V lost 3 bases and J lost 7; bases outside the gene matches: 7. CDR3 region: CASSAPGQGTNSPLHF. The CDR3 DNA reads TGTGCCAGCAGCGCCCCGGGACAGGGGACGAATTCACCCCTCCACTTT.

Concerning this clonotype itself: Since a much larger clone is just one base distant, this may be a read error. This rearrangement joins TRBV25-1 to TRBJ2-3, with 8 bases aligning to TRBD2. Germline V lookup: CDR1 MGHDK, CDR2 SYGVNS. The CDR3 length is 17 residues. The trim removed 6 bases at V and 0 bases at J, leaving 11 bases unmatched. The chain's CDR3 is CASSVEAGLASTDTQYF. In DNA, the CDR3 is TGTGCCAGCAGCGTAGAGGCCGGACTAGCTAGCACAGATACGCAGTATTTT.

This clonotype was recorded many times. V usage is TRBV9 and J usage is TRBJ1-1; D is unresolved. Trimming took 3 bases from V and 4 from J, leaving 4 bases between them. CDR1 and CDR2 (germline): SGDLS, YYNGEE. The CDR3 has 11 residues. The CDR3 loop is CASSDGTEAFF. CDR3 nucleotide sequence: TGTGCCAGCAGCGACGGCACTGAAGCTTTCTTT.